The 8 T cell receptor beta chains below come from one sample, sequenced in a study of blood T cell repertoires in COVID-19. Assay used: immunoSEQ multiplex PCR; TCRdb lists only in-frame clones, some missing. This table has approximately 160,000 clones, more than 60% appearing once. Sequencing input: peripheral blood. These TCRs come from a man in his sixties with acute or convalescent COVID-19.

The chain joins TRBV6-5 to TRBJ2-5; weak D call: TRBD2 (6 bases). The V and J ends lost 2 bases and 5 bases respectively, with 15 bases between them. CDR1 is MNHEY and CDR2 is SVGAGI in the germline V gene. The CDR3 contains 15 residues. CDR3 coding DNA: TGTGCCAGCAGTTACGAAAATGGGGCGGGGGAGACCCAGTACTTC. Its protein product is CASSYENGAGETQYF.

The chain combines TRBV5-6 with TRBJ2-3; the match to TRBD1 covers 8 bases. The CDR3 contains 14 residues. With 4 bases clipped from V and 1 base from J, the junction kept 2 bases outside the gene matches. Germline V gene sequence: CDR1 SGHDT, CDR2 YYEEEE. The CDR3 loop reads CASSPTGGTDTQYF. Written as DNA, the CDR3 is TGTGCCAGCAGCCCGACAGGGGGCACAGATACGCAGTATTTT.

The rearrangement links TRBV9 to TRBJ2-5; 9 bases are a match to TRBD2. The germline CDR1 and CDR2 sequences are SGDLS and YYNGEE. Germline trimming cut 7 bases from V and 5 bases from J; bases unmatched to any gene: 15. There are 16 residues in the CDR3. CDR3 amino acids: CASSGSGGTSYETQYF. The CDR3 nucleotides are TGTGCCAGCTCCGGAAGCGGGGGGACCTCGTATGAGACCCAGTACTTC.

The chain recombines TRBV11-2 with TRBJ1-3; possible D gene TRBD1, 6 bases. The CDR3 is made up of 15 amino acids. The V end was cut by 5 bases, the J end by 5 bases, with 16 bases between. CDR1 and CDR2 from the germline V gene are SGHAT and FQNNGV. As DNA, the CDR3 is TGTGCCAGCAGCCGATTGCAGGGGAAGCGAAACACCATATATTTT. It yields the protein CASSRLQGKRNTIYF.

The V call is TRBV18, the J call TRBJ2-1, with TRBD1 matching over 9 bases. The V gene end was trimmed by 0 bases and the J gene end by 4 bases; junction bases not matched to a gene: 7. CDR3 length equals 17 residues. CDR1 is KGHSH, CDR2 LQKENI, per germline. The DNA for the CDR3 is TGTGCCAGCTCACCACCGAGGACAGGGGAAAGTTACAATGAGCAGTTCTTC. This sequence encodes CASSPPRTGESYNEQFF.

The chain recombines TRBV27 with TRBJ2-7; TRBD1 matches at 8 bases. Looked up from germline, CDR1 is MNHEY and CDR2 is SMNVEV (reference sequence). The J segment lost 5 bases and the V segment lost 5 bases, leaving 5 bases of the junction unmatched. This CDR3 is 13 amino acids long. The chain's CDR3 is CASSLGQGNEQYF. For the CDR3, the DNA is TGTGCCAGCAGTCTCGGACAGGGCAACGAGCAGTACTTC.

The chain uses TRBV7-3 and TRBJ2-6, with 8 bases lining up with TRBD2. Germline CDR1 is SGHTA and CDR2 is FQGTGA. Trimming cost V 8 bases and J 0 bases; bases outside gene matches: 9. The CDR3 is 17 residues long. The CDR3 sequence is CASSSGGGSSGANVLTF. The CDR3 DNA is TGTGCCAGCTCGTCGGGCGGGGGGTCCTCTGGGGCCAACGTCCTGACTTTC.

This clone was seen more than once but under ten times. J is TRBJ1-3 and V is TRBV10-1; D unclear. Trimming shortened V by 4 bases and J by 0 bases, and 7 bases separated the two germline ends. This CDR3 is built from 14 residues. Germline CDR1 is WNHNN and CDR2 is SYGVQD (reference sequence). The CDR3 DNA reads TGCGCCAGCAGTGGGACTAGCTCTGGAAACACCATATATTTT. As protein: CASSGTSSGNTIYF.